Included here is one T cell receptor beta chain sequence, with context. The clone's antigen remains unknown. Relative to the germline gene, one junction end is altered; a read error may explain this. The treatment or condition label on this specimen signifies: live attenuated yellow fever vaccine strain. A standard Ficoll-Paque protocol was used to isolate PBMCs from peripheral blood. Dynabeads CD4 and CD8 positive selection kits were used to isolate CD4 and CD8 T-cell fractions. RNA was extracted with TriZol from bulk PBMCs, CD4 and CD8 fractions, and dextramer-positive and dextramer-negative fractions. The CDR3 spans 15 residues, from the cysteine through the phenylalanine. Only CDR3 DNA is held: 45 bases, read in frame from base 1. The germline V gene sets CDR1 to SGHNT and CDR2 to YENEEA. This entry is derived from a study of T cells after yellow fever vaccination (dated by TCRdb to about 2019). At the level of the whole study: The SMART-Seq v4 Ultra Low Input RNA kit was used to prepare libraries from fractions with low cell numbers. Blood samples were taken at several timepoints before and after primary and secondary immunization, and bulk PBMC replicates and cell subsets were isolated. Bulk TCR alpha and beta repertoires were sequenced longitudinally to track T-cell clones before and after primary and booster YFV17D yellow fever vaccination. Two healthy male donors, one aged 18 to 29 and one aged 30 to 39 years, made up the cohort.

The study at large found these results: A small share of clonotypes was detected in both CD4 and CD8 compartments, with the overlap likely arising from convergent recombination. Most clones expanded after primary vaccination (around 96% of CD4 and roughly 90% of CD8) were re-detected after the booster, suggesting that broad memory maintenance occurred. Compared with the primary T-cell response, the secondary T-cell response was weaker but faster, peaking on day 5 rather than day 15. FACS-sorted repertoires could contain abundant contaminating clonotypes from the bulk population, so computational filtering was required. Because only two donors were included in the study, the extent to which the findings can be generalized is limited.

TCR cDNA was made using 5'RACE template switching, a step that added a universal primer site and unique molecular identifiers. Priming of cDNA synthesis was performed from both the TCR alpha and TCR beta constant segments. Libraries were amplified in two PCR steps, with sample barcodes and sequencing adapters added in the second step. Sequencing of libraries was performed on Illumina HiSeq 2500 (2x100 bp) or NovaSeq (2x150 bp). The study's processing was this. Reads were demultiplexed and collapsed into UMI consensus sequences with MIGEC, and V(D)J alignment was performed with MiXCR. Clonotypes responding to the vaccine were identified with edgeR on replicate PBMC samples, with the criteria of FDR below 0.01 and a log2 fold change above 5 up to day 15. Each bulk clonotype received a CD4 or CD8 identity based on whether the sequenced CD4 or CD8 repertoire contained that clonotype at higher abundance. TCRdb reprocessed the public reads (quality trimming at Q25 with fastp, clone calling with MiXCR) and kept in-frame beta chains. One record per CDR3 amino acid sequence lists the most common genes and DNA. TCRdb's processing, not the authors', yielded these V and J calls. The sample table holds tens of thousands of distinct CDR3 sequences, of which about 7.7% were seen once. The top ten clones comprise roughly 41% of the sample.

The sequence derives from a man in his thirties or forties who received the YFV17D yellow fever vaccine. The sample consisted of CD8+ T cells sorted from PBMCs, taken on the day of the yellow fever booster vaccination. The V and J genes are TRBV11-3 and TRBJ2-1, and TRBD1 aligns with 7 junction nucleotides. The CDR3 corresponds to CASSPPGTAYKEQFF. The DNA sequence follows: TGTGCCAGCAGCCCACCCGGGACAGCCTACAAAGAGCAGTTCTTC.